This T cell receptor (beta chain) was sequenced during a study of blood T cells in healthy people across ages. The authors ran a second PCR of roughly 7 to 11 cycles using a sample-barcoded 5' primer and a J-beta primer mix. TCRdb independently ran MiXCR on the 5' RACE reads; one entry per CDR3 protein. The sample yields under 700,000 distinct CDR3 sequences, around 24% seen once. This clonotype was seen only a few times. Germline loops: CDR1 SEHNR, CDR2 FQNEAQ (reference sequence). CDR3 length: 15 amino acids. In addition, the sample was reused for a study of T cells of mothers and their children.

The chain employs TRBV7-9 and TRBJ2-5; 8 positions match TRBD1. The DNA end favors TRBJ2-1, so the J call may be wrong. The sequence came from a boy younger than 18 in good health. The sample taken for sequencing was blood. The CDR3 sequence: CASSFISRGPNEQFF. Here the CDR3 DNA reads TGTGCCAGCAGCTTTATTTCCAGGGGGCCCAATGAGCAGTTCTTC.